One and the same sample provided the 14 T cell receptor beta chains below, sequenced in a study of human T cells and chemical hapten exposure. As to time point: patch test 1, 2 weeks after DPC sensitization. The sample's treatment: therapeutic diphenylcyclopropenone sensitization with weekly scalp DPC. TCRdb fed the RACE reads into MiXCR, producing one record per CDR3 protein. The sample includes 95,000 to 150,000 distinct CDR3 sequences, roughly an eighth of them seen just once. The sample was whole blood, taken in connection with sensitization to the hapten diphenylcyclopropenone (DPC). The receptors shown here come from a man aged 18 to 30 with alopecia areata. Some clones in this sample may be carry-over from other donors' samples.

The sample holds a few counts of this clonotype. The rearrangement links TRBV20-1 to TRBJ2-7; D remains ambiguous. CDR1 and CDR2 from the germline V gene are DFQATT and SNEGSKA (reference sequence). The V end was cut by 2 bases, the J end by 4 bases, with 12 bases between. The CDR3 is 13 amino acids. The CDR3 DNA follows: TGCAGTGCTAGACGGCCAGAGGAATACGAGCAGTACTTC. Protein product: CSARRPEEYEQYF.

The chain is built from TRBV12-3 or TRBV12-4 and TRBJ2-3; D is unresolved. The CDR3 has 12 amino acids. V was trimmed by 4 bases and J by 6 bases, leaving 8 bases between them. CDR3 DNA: TGTGCCAGCAGTTACACCTTGGATACGCAGTATTTT. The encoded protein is CASSYTLDTQYF.

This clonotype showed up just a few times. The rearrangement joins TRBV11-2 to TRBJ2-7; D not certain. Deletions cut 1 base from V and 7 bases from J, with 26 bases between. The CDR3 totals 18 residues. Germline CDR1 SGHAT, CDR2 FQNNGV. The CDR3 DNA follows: TGTGCCAGCAGCTTAGGATCAGTAAAATACCTTACAAGGGTGGAGCAGTACTTC. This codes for CASSLGSVKYLTRVEQYF.

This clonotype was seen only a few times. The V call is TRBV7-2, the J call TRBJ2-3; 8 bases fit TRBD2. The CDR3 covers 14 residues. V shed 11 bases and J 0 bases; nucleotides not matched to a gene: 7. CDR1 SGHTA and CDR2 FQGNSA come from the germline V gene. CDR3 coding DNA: TGTGCCTCCATCCGGGGGGGTAGCACAGATACGCAGTATTTT. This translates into CASIRGGSTDTQYF. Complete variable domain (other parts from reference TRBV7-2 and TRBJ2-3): GAGVSQSPSNKVTEKGKDVELRCDPISGHTALYWYRQSLGQGLEFLIYFQGNSAPDKSGLPSDRFSAERTGGSVSTLTIQRTQQEDSAVYLCASIRGGSTDTQYFGPGTRLTVL.

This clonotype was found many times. In nucleotides, the CDR3 is TGTGCCAGCAGTTTAAGTCGTTACACTGAAGCTTTCTTT. Amino acids: CASSLSRYTEAFF. The V gene is TRBV12-3 or TRBV12-4, the J gene TRBJ1-1; no reliable D call. V gave up 2 bases and J gave up 3 bases, with 7 bases separating them. The CDR3 spans 13 residues.

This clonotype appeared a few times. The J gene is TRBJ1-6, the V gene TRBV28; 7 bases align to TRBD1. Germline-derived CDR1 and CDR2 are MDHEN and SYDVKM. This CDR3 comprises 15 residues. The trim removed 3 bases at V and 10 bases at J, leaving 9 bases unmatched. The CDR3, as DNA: TGTGCCAGCAGTTTTTCGACAGGGATGAGGTCACCCCTCCACTTT. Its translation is CASSFSTGMRSPLHF.

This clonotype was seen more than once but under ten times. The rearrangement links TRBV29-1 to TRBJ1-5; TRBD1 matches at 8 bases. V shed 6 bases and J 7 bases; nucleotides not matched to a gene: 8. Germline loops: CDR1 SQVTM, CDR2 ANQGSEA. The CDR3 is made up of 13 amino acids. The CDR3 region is CSVMTGVGQPQHF. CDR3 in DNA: TGCAGCGTGATGACAGGGGTTGGGCAGCCCCAGCATTTT.

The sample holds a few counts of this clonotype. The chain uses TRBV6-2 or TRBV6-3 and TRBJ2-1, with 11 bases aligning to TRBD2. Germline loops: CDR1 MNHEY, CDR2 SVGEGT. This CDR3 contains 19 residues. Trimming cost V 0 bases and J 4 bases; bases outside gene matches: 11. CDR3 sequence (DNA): TGTGCCAGCAGTTACTCGTCGGGTAGCGGGGGGGCCTATTACAATGAGCAGTTCTTC. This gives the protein CASSYSSGSGGAYYNEQFF.

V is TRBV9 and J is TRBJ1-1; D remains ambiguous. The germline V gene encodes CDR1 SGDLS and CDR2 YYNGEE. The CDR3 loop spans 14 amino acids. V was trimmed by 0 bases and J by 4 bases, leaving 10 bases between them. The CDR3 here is CASSVATSGTEAFF. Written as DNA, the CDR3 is TGTGCCAGCAGCGTAGCTACGTCCGGCACTGAAGCTTTCTTT.

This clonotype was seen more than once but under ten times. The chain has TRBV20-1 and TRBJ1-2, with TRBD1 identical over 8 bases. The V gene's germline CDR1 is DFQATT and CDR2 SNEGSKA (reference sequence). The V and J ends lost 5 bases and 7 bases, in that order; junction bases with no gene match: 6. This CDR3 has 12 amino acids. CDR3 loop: CSASDRGFGYTF. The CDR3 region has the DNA TGCAGTGCTTCAGACAGGGGTTTTGGCTACACCTTC.

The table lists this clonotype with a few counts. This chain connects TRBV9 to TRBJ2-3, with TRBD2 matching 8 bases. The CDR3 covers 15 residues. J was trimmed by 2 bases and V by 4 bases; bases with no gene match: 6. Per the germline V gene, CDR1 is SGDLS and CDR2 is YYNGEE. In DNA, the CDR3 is TGTGCCAGCAGCATATTAGCGGGGTTCACAGATACGCAGTATTTT. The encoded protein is CASSILAGFTDTQYF. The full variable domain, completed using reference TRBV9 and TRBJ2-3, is DSGVTQTPKHLITATGQRVTLRCSPRSGDLSVYWYQQSLDQGLQFLIQYYNGEERAKGNILERFSAQQFPDLHSELNLSSLELGDSALYFCASSILAGFTDTQYFGPGTRLTVL.

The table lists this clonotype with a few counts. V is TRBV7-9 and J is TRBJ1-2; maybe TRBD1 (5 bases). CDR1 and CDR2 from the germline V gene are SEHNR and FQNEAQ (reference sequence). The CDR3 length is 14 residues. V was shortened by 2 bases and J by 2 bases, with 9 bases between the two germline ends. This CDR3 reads CASSLRQGNYGYTF. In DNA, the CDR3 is TGTGCCAGCAGCTTACGTCAGGGAAACTATGGCTACACCTTC.

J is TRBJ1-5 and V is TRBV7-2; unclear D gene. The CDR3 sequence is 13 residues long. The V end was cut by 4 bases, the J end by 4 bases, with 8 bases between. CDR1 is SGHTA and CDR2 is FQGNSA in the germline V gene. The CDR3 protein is CASSSGPNQPQHF. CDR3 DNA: TGTGCCAGCAGCTCTGGACCTAATCAGCCCCAGCATTTT.

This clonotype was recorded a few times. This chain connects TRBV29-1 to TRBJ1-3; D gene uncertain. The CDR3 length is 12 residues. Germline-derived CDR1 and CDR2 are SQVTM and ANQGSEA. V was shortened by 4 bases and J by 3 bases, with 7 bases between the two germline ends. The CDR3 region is CSVAKLGNTIYF. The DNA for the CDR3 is TGCAGCGTTGCGAAGCTTGGAAACACCATATATTTT.